A single sample gave rise to the 2 T cell receptor beta chains below, sequenced in a study of blood T cell repertoires in COVID-19. Assay: immunoSEQ multiplex PCR; the TCRdb copy retains only in-frame clones and omits some. Here the sample spans some 85,000 clones, 75% to 80% being singletons. Sequenced input: peripheral blood. The receptors were sampled from a man aged 70 or older with COVID-19, enrolled during active disease.

This clone was found once. This rearrangement joins TRBV28 to TRBJ2-1, with D maybe TRBD2 (6 bases). The germline CDR1 and CDR2 sequences are MDHEN and SYDVKM. The V and J ends lost 7 bases and 8 bases respectively, with 18 bases between them. The CDR3 loop spans 14 amino acids. The CDR3 DNA sequence: TGTGCCAGCACCCACGGGGGTAGTTTGTATGAGCAGTTCTTC. Translated, it gives CASTHGGSLYEQFF. Variable domain in full (rest from reference TRBV28 and TRBJ2-1): DVKVTQSSRYLVKRTGEKVFLECVQDMDHENMFWYRQDPGLGLRLIYFSYDVKMKEKGDIPEGYSVSREKKERFSLILESASTNQTSMYLCASTHGGSLYEQFFGPGTRLTVL.

This chain connects TRBV11-2 to TRBJ2-2; the D gene is possibly TRBD2 (5 bases). The V gene lost 5 bases and the J gene lost 6 bases, with 16 bases spanning the gap. Germline CDR1 is SGHAT and CDR2 is FQNNGV. This CDR3 has 15 amino acids. The CDR3 region has the DNA TGTGCCAGCAGCCGTGGAGGATACGATGCCGGGGAGCTGTTTTTT. Amino acid sequence: CASSRGGYDAGELFF.